This T cell receptor beta chain appears in the sequencing data of a study of identical twins. Template switching introduced a universal primer site, and the cDNA bore unique molecular identifiers. TCRdb reprocessed the 5' RACE reads with MiXCR, giving one entry per CDR3 protein. This table has 1.5 million or so distinct CDR3 sequences, 25% to 35% appearing once. Study-wide results and limits: Out-of-frame TCR alpha sharing in monozygotic twins exceeded recombination model predictions. Clonotypes of the beta chain that were abundant in cord blood carried fewer insertions (memory repertoires showed none).

For this clonotype: Its matching antigen is unknown. Sequence at one end of the junction differs from germline and may be a read error.

The CDR3 consists of 16 residues. Germline V gene sequence: CDR1 MNHEY, CDR2 SVGAGI. The V and J genes are TRBV6-5 and TRBJ1-2; TRBD1 matches 11 bases. Sequenced sample: cord blood. This TCR came from a newborn girl in good health. This chain's CDR3 is CACSYASGTGGYGYTF. The CDR3 DNA follows: TGTGCCTGCAGTTACGCGTCCGGGACAGGGGGCTATGGCTACACCTTC.